This T cell receptor beta chain emerged from a study of T cells in localized non-small cell lung cancer. Study-wide results and limits: Heterogeneity cannot be ruled out, as sequencing used one tumor region only. Uninvolved neighboring lung showed the greatest T cell clonality, exceeding tumor.

As concerns this clone: Its antigen is undetermined.

Clones were read by immunoSEQ multiplex PCR, and TCRdb kept only the in-frame ones, dropping some. The sample lists over 30,000 clones, approximately 88% seen once, with roughly 2.5% in the top ten. Trimming removed 2 bases from V and 0 bases from J; junction bases left unmatched: 10. The CDR3 is 19 amino acids. The V gene's germline CDR1 is SGHDN and CDR2 FVKESK. The clonotype originates from a woman between 35 and 70 years old with stage I lung adenocarcinoma. The input for sequencing was peripheral blood, taken before any cancer treatment. The V gene is TRBV14, the J gene TRBJ2-6; TRBD2 matches 7 bases. The CDR3 region has the DNA TGTGCCAGCAGCCAACATTCGGAGGGAGGGCCCTCTGGGGCCAACGTCCTGACTTTC. This encodes CASSQHSEGGPSGANVLTF.